In its sample, the clone carrying this TCR beta chain was seen once. Its antigen is unknown. The CDR3 totals 14 residues. From germline, CDR1 is SGHTA and CDR2 FQGNSA. Trimming cost V 5 bases and J 7 bases; bases outside gene matches: 5. The unexposed donors gave CD4+ T cells in 2011-2018, prior to COVID-19. Isolation of CD4+ T cells took place after nine to ten days in culture. The data were obtained in a study of CD4 T cells in relation to SARS-CoV-2 and coronaviruses. The protocol was immunoSEQ multiplex PCR, while the TCRdb copy is restricted to in-frame clones and leaves out a portion. This table holds 20,000 to 25,000 clones, approximately 84% found once.

The specimen sequenced was CD4+ T cells from PBMCs, cultured in vitro. The rearrangement joins TRBV7-2 to TRBJ1-4, with 9 bases matching TRBD1. This sequence originates from a human donor in good health. CDR3 DNA sequence: TGTGCCAGCAGCCCGGACAGGGGTAGTGAAAAACTGTTTTTT. Translation: CASSPDRGSEKLFF.